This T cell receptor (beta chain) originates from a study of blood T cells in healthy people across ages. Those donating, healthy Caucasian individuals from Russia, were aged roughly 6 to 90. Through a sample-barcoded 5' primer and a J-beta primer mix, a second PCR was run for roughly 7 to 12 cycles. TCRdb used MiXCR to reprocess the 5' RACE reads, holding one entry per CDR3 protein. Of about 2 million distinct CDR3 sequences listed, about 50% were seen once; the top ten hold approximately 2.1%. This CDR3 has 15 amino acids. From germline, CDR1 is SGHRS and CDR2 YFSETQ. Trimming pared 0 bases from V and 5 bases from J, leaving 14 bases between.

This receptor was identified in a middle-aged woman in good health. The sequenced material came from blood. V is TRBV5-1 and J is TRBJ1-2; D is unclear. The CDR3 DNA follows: TGCGCCAGCAGCTTGGAGTCAGGTTATCAATATGGCTACACCTTC. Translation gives CASSLESGYQYGYTF.